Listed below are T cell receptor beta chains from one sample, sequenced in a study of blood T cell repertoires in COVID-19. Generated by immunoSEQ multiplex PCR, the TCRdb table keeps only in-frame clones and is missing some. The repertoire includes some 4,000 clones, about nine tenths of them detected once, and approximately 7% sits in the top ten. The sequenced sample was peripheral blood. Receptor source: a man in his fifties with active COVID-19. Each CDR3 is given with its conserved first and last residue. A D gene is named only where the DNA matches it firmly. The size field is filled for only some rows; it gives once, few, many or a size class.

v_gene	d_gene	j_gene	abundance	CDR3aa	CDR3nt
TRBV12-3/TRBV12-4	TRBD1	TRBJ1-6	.	CASSLNGQAPLHF	TGTGCCAGCAGCCTTAACGGACAGGCACCCCTCCACTTT
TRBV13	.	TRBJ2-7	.	CASSLGHAASDRFYEQYF	TGTGCCAGCAGCTTAGGACATGCCGCGAGTGACAGATTTTACGAGCAGTACTTC
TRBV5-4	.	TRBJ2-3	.	CASSVGLLERDTQYF	TGTGCCAGCAGCGTTGGACTCCTAGAAAGGGATACGCAGTATTTT
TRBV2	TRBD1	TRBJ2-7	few	CASLSGLQGSSYEQYF	TGTGCCAGCCTCTCTGGGCTACAGGGGTCCTCCTACGAGCAGTACTTC
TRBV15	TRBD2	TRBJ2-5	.	CATTETSELQETQYF	TGTGCCACCACCGAAACTAGCGAGCTCCAGGAGACCCAGTACTTC
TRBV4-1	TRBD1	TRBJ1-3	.	CASSQPTGGGNTIYF	TGCGCCAGCAGCCAACCTACAGGGGGTGGAAACACCATATATTTT
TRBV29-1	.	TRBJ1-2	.	CSVDQGRGGYTF	TGCAGCGTAGACCAAGGGAGAGGGGGCTACACCTTC
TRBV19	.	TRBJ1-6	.	CASSIDTGNSPLHF	TGTGCCAGTAGTATCGATACCGGGAATTCACCCCTCCACTTT
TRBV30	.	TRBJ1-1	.	CAWKLMNTEAFF	TGTGCCTGGAAATTAATGAACACTGAAGCTTTCTTT
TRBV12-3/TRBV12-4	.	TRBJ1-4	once	CASSFGGEKLFF	TGTGCCAGCAGTTTTGGGGGGGAAAAACTGTTTTTT
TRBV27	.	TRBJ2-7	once	CASSPSWSSYEQYF	TGTGCCAGCAGCCCCTCCTGGAGCTCCTACGAGCAGTACTTC
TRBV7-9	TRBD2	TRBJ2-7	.	CASSKTSGMSYEQYF	TGTGCCAGCAGCAAGACTAGCGGGATGTCCTACGAGCAGTACTTC
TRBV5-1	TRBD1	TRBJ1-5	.	CASSLTPGQGNQPQHF	TGCGCCAGCAGCTTAACTCCGGGACAGGGCAATCAGCCCCAGCATTTT
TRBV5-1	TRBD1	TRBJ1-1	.	CASGDRGMNTEAFF	TGCGCCAGTGGGGACAGGGGGATGAACACTGAAGCTTTCTTT
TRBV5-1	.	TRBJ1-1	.	CASSRFRDRNTEAFF	TGCGCCAGCAGCCGTTTTAGAGACAGGAACACTGAAGCTTTCTTT
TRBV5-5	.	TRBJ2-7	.	CASSFAREQYF	TGTGCCAGCAGCTTCGCCCGGGAGCAGTACTTC
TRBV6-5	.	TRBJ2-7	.	CASSSGRLAYEQYF	TGTGCCAGCAGTTCTGGACGACTAGCCTACGAGCAGTACTTC
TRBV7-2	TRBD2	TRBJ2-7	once	CASSPGLAGIYEQYF	TGTGCCAGCAGCCCGGGACTAGCGGGAATCTACGAGCAGTACTTC
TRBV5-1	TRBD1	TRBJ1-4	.	CASSRDRVTNEKLFF	TGCGCCAGCAGCCGGGACAGGGTTACTAATGAAAAACTGTTTTTT
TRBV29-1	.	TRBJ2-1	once	CSVGGPGRPSSYNEQFF	TGCAGCGTTGGGGGGCCGGGCAGACCTAGCTCCTACAATGAGCAGTTCTTC
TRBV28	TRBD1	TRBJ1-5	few	CASLSERDRVIGNQPQHF	TGTGCCAGTCTTTCCGAGCGGGACAGGGTGATTGGCAATCAGCCCCAGCATTTT
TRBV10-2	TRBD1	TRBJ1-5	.	CASSGRDRGLSQPQHF	TGCGCCAGCAGTGGCAGGGACAGGGGGCTTAGTCAGCCCCAGCATTTT
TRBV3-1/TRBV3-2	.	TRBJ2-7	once	CASSQRGEFEQYF	TGTGCCAGCAGCCAAAGAGGAGAGTTCGAGCAGTACTTC
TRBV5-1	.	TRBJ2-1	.	CASSLGVNEQFF	TGCGCCAGCAGCCTAGGGGTGAATGAGCAGTTCTTC
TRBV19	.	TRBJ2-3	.	CASSIGERGTDTQYF	TGTGCCAGTAGTATTGGGGAGAGAGGGACAGATACGCAGTATTTT
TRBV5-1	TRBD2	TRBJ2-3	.	CASSLEGGSRTDTQYF	TGCGCCAGCAGCTTGGAGGGCGGGAGCCGCACAGATACGCAGTATTTT
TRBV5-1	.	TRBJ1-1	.	CASSSQGPMNTEAFF	TGCGCCAGCAGCTCTCAGGGGCCAATGAACACTGAAGCTTTCTTT
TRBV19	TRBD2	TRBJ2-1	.	CASHPVGLAGANEQFF	TGTGCCAGCCACCCGGTTGGACTAGCGGGAGCCAATGAGCAGTTCTTC
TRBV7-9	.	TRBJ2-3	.	CASSPTGQSTDTQYF	TGTGCCAGCAGCCCGACAGGACAAAGCACAGATACGCAGTATTTT
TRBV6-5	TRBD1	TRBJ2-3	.	CASSLGQGDTDTQYF	TGTGCCAGCAGTTTGGGACAGGGGGATACAGATACGCAGTATTTT
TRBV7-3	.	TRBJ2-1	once	CASSLTRRNEQFF	TGTGCCAGCAGCTTAACCCGGAGGAATGAGCAGTTCTTC
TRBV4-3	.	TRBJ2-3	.	CASSQDGPDTQYF	TGCGCCAGCAGCCAAGATGGCCCAGATACGCAGTATTTT
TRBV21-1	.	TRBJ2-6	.	CASSNPQRAGANVLTF	TGTGCCAGCAGCAACCCCCAGCGTGCTGGGGCCAACGTCCTGACTTTC
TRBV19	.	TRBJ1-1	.	CASSIDSGKNTEAFF	TGTGCCAGTAGTATAGATTCAGGGAAAAACACTGAAGCTTTCTTT
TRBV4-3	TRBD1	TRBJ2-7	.	CASSLRDRVYEQYF	TGCGCCAGCAGCCTCCGGGACAGGGTTTACGAGCAGTACTTC
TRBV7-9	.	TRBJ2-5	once	CASSPQETQYF	TGTGCCAGCAGCCCGCAAGAGACCCAGTACTTC
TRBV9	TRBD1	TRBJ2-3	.	CASSVETGTVKDTQYF	TGTGCCAGCAGCGTAGAGACAGGGACGGTGAAAGATACGCAGTATTTT
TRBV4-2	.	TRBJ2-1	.	CASSQDGGYNEQFF	TGTGCCAGCAGCCAAGATGGCGGCTACAATGAGCAGTTCTTC
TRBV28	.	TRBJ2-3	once	CASSLAGPFTDTQYF	TGTGCCAGCAGTTTAGCGGGACCCTTCACAGATACGCAGTATTTT
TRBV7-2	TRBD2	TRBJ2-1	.	CASSLGVWGGGNEQFF	TGTGCCAGCAGCTTAGGAGTCTGGGGCGGGGGCAATGAGCAGTTCTTC
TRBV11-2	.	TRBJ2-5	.	CASSFSFRVGETQYF	TGTGCCAGCAGCTTCAGCTTCAGGGTAGGGGAGACCCAGTACTTC
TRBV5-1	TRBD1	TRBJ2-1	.	CASSLPGQGYSYNEQFF	TGCGCCAGCAGCTTGCCGGGACAGGGATACTCCTACAATGAGCAGTTCTTC
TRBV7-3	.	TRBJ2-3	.	CASSSMSGVDTQYF	TGTGCCAGCAGCTCTATGTCCGGGGTAGATACGCAGTATTTT
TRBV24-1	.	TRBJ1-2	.	CATSAGLGTDGYTF	TGTGCCACCAGTGCGGGACTGGGAACGGATGGCTACACCTTC
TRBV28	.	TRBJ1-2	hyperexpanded	CASSLPQSYGYTF	TGTGCCAGCAGTCTACCACAGAGCTATGGCTACACCTTC
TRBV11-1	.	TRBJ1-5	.	CASSFCGNSNQPQHF	TGTGCCAGCAGCTTTTGCGGCAATAGCAATCAGCCCCAGCATTTT
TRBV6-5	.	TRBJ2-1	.	CASSLTQGIYNEQFF	TGTGCCAGCAGTCTTACACAGGGAATCTACAATGAGCAGTTCTTC